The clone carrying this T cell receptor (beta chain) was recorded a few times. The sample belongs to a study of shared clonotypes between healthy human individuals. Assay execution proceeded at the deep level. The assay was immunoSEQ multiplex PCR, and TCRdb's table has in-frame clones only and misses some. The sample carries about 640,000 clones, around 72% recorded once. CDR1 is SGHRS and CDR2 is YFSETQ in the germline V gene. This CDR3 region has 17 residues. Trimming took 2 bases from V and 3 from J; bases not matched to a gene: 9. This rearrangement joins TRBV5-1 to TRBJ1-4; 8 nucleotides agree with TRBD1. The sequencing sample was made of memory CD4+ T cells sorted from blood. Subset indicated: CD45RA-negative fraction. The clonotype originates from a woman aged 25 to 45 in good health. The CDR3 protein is CASSFGQGVNANEKLFF. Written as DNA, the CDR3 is TGCGCCAGCAGCTTCGGACAGGGAGTTAATGCTAATGAAAAACTGTTTTTT. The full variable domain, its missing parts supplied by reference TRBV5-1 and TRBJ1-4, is KAGVTQTPRYLIKTRGQQVTLSCSPISGHRSVSWYQQTPGQGLQFLFEYFSETQRNKGNFPGRFSGRQFSNSRSEMNVSTLELGDSALYLCASSFGQGVNANEKLFFGSGTQLSVL.